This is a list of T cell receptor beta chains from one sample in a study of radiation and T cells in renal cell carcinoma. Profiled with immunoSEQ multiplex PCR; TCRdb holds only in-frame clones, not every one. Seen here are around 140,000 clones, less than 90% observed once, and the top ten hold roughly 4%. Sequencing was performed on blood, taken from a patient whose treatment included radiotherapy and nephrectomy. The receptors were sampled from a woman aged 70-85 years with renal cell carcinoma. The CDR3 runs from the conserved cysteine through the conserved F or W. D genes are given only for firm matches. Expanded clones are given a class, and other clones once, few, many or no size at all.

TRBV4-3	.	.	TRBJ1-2	CASSQDPRGANYGYTF	TGCGCCAGCAGCCAAGATCCACGGGGGGCTAACTATGGCTACACCTTC
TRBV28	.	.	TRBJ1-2	CASSLDREINYGYTF	TGTGCCAGCAGTTTAGACAGAGAAATTAACTATGGCTACACCTTC
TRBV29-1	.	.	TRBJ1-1	CSAGHTEAFF	TGCAGCGCAGGACATACTGAAGCTTTCTTT
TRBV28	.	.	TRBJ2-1	CASSFPPGRTYNEQFF	TGTGCCAGCAGTTTCCCCCCGGGCCGAACCTACAATGAGCAGTTCTTC
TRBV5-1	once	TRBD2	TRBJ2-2	CASSSPRLAGGKNTGELFF	TGCGCCAGCAGCTCTCCCCGACTAGCGGGGGGGAAGAACACCGGGGAGCTGTTTTTT
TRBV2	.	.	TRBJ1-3	CASKLLGVGGNTIYF	TGTGCCAGCAAACTTTTAGGGGTAGGAGGAAACACCATATATTTT
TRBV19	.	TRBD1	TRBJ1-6	CASSGRTGRNSPLHF	TGTGCCAGTAGTGGGCGGACAGGTCGGAATTCACCCCTCCACTTT
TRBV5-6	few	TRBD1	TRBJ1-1	CASSPGTAEAFF	TGTGCCAGCAGCCCTGGGACAGCTGAAGCTTTCTTT
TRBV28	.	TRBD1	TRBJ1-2	CASSQGQGNYGYTF	TGTGCCAGCAGCCAGGGACAGGGAAACTATGGCTACACCTTC
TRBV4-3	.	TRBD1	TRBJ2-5	CASSQEAGTGQETQYF	TGCGCCAGCAGCCAAGAGGCCGGGACAGGGCAAGAGACCCAGTACTTC
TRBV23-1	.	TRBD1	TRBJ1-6	CASSQKTGGNSPLHF	TGCGCCAGCAGTCAGAAGACAGGGGGTAATTCACCCCTCCACTTT
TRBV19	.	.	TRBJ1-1	CASSIGPGVNTEAFF	TGTGCCAGTAGTATAGGCCCAGGGGTGAACACTGAAGCTTTCTTT
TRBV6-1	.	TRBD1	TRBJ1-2	CASSVRTGDHGYTF	TGTGCCAGCAGTGTAAGGACAGGGGATCATGGCTACACCTTC
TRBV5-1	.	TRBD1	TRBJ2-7	CASSFTGDEQYF	TGCGCCAGCAGCTTCACAGGGGACGAGCAGTACTTC
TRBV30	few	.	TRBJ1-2	CAWIRITGWGGYTF	TGTGCCTGGATCCGAATTACAGGTTGGGGGGGCTACACCTTC
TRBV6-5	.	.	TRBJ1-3	CASSYEGPRSGNTIYF	TGTGCCAGCAGTTATGAGGGGCCCAGGTCTGGAAACACCATATATTTT
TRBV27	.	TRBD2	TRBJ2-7	CASSLSSGGADEQYF	TGTGCCAGCAGTTTATCAAGCGGGGGGGCCGACGAGCAGTACTTC
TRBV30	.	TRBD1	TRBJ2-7	CAWEDRTISYEQYF	TGTGCCTGGGAGGACAGGACCATCTCCTACGAGCAGTACTTC
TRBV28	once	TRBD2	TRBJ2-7	CASSLPGLVYRNEQYF	TGTGCCAGCAGTTTACCGGGACTAGTTTATAGAAACGAGCAGTACTTC
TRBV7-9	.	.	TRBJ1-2	CASSLSGRASGYTF	TGTGCCAGCAGCTTAAGCGGCAGGGCGAGTGGCTACACCTTC
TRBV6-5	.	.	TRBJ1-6	CASSPTSGNSPLHF	TGTGCCAGCAGCCCGACTTCTGGCAATTCACCCCTCCACTTT
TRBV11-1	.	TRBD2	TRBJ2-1	CASSLRLALYNEQFF	TGTGCCAGCAGCCTCAGACTAGCGTTGTACAATGAGCAGTTCTTC
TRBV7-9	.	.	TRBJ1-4	CASSFSGATNEKLFF	TGTGCCAGCAGCTTCAGTGGGGCAACTAATGAAAAACTGTTTTTT
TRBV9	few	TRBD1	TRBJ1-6	CASSRTLDRGGNSPLHF	TGTGCCAGCAGCAGGACCCTCGACAGGGGGGGTAATTCACCCCTCCACTTT
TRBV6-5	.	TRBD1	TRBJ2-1	CASSYSPGQGFNEQFF	TGTGCCAGCAGTTACTCCCCCGGACAGGGTTTCAATGAGCAGTTCTTC
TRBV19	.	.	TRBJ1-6	CANPKRQNNSPLHF	TGTGCCAACCCGAAGCGGCAGAATAATTCACCCCTCCACTTT
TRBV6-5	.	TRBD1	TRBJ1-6	CASSGQGRNSPLHF	TGTGCCAGCAGCGGACAGGGACGTAATTCACCCCTCCACTTT
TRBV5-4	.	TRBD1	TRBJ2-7	CASSPTGGLSSYEQYF	TGTGCCAGCAGCCCGACAGGGGGGCTAAGCTCCTACGAGCAGTACTTC
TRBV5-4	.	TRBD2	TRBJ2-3	CASSSLRLAGGIDTQYF	TGTGCCAGCAGCTCCCTTCGACTAGCGGGGGGGATAGATACGCAGTATTTT
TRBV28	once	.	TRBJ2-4	CASSLIAGKNIQYF	TGTGCCAGCAGTTTAATAGCAGGCAAAAACATTCAGTACTTC
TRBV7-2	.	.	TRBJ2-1	CASSFTNRVSYNEQFF	TGTGCCAGCAGCTTCACGAACAGGGTCTCCTACAATGAGCAGTTCTTC
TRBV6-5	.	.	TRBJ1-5	CASSPARVNQPQHF	TGTGCCAGCAGCCCCGCCCGGGTCAATCAGCCCCAGCATTTT
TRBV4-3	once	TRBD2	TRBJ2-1	CASSQGLASNEQFF	TGCGCCAGCAGCCAGGGACTAGCTTCCAATGAGCAGTTCTTC
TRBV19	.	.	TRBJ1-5	CASSDRQWSNQPQHF	TGTGCCAGTAGTGATAGGCAATGGAGCAATCAGCCCCAGCATTTT
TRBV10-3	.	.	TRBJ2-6	CAISESRGRGSGANVLTF	TGTGCCATCAGTGAGTCAAGGGGCAGAGGCTCTGGGGCCAACGTCCTGACTTTC
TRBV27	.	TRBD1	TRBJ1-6	CASSFKPGQNSPLHF	TGTGCCAGCAGTTTTAAACCGGGACAGAATTCACCCCTCCACTTT
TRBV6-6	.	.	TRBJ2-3	CASSYPAVSGDTQYF	TGTGCCAGCAGTTACCCGGCCGTGTCCGGGGATACGCAGTATTTT
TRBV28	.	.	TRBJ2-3	CASGYTDTQYF	TGTGCCAGCGGATACACAGATACGCAGTATTTT
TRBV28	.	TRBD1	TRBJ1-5	CASRPGQGMPNQPQHF	TGTGCCAGCAGGCCGGGACAGGGGATGCCCAATCAGCCCCAGCATTTT
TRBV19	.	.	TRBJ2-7	CASSIGGLLYEQYF	TGTGCCAGTAGTATAGGTGGACTTCTCTACGAGCAGTACTTC
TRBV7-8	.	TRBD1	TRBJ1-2	CASSFYLGQDNYGYTF	TGTGCCAGCAGCTTTTATCTGGGACAGGACAACTATGGCTACACCTTC
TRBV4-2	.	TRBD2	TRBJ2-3	CASAAGGHRTDTQYF	TGTGCCAGCGCGGCGGGGGGGCACAGGACAGATACGCAGTATTTT
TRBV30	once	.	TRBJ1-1	CAWSRGGHTEAFF	TGTGCCTGGAGTAGGGGGGGGCACACTGAAGCTTTCTTT
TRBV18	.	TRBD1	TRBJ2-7	CASSTDRAAYEQYF	TGTGCCAGCTCGACGGACAGGGCGGCCTACGAGCAGTACTTC
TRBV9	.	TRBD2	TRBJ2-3	CASSVEIAGGTQYF	TGTGCCAGCAGCGTAGAGATAGCGGGCGGTACGCAGTATTTT
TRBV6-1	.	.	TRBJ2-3	CASSERGGTDTQYF	TGTGCCAGCAGTGAGAGGGGCGGCACAGATACGCAGTATTTT
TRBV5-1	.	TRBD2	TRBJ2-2	CASRRLAGSTGELFF	TGCGCCAGCAGGCGGCTAGCGGGGAGCACCGGGGAGCTGTTTTTT
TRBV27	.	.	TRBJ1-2	CASSFGGGGNHQGYTF	TGTGCCAGCAGCTTCGGAGGCGGGGGCAATCACCAGGGCTACACCTTC
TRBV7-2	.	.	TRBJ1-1	CASSLVRGAQNTEAFF	TGTGCCAGCAGCTTAGTTCGGGGGGCGCAGAACACTGAAGCTTTCTTT
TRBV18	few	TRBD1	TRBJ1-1	CASSLTTGATGTEAFF	TGTGCCAGCTCACTGACGACAGGGGCTACGGGCACTGAAGCTTTCTTT